The next 18 T cell receptor beta chains were all read from a single sample in a study of identical twins. TCRdb recomputed calls from the 5' RACE reads with MiXCR, one row per CDR3 protein. The sample includes hundreds of thousands of distinct CDR3 sequences, roughly 8% of them seen just once. The sample also formed part of further work on yellow fever vaccine responses in identical twins.

What was sequenced was PBMCs. The origin of the receptors is a woman under 30 in good health.

This clonotype is a singleton in its sample. The chain carries TRBV4-3 and TRBJ2-7, with D uncertain. Germline V gene sequence: CDR1 LGHNA, CDR2 YSLEER. CDR3 length: 15 residues. V was clipped by 0 bases and J by 2 bases, with 11 bases between them. For the CDR3, the DNA is TGCGCCAGCAGCCAAGATCGCGTCGCCCCCTACGAGCAGTACTTC. Protein sequence: CASSQDRVAPYEQYF.

At least ten counts were recorded for this clonotype. V and J are TRBV29-1 and TRBJ1-1; no reliable D call. V shed 2 bases and J shed 3 bases, with 10 bases lying between them. CDR1 and CDR2 (germline): SQVTM, ANQGSEA. This CDR3 region has 13 residues. The CDR3 region is CSVEKGLDTEAFF. CDR3 bases: TGCAGCGTTGAAAAGGGCCTGGACACTGAAGCTTTCTTT.

There are many counts of this clonotype. The CDR3 DNA reads as TGTGCCAGCACCATTAATAGGGTGAACGCCGAGACCCAGTACTTC. Amino acids: CASTINRVNAETQYF. The chain joins TRBV12-3 or TRBV12-4 to TRBJ2-5; no clear D gene. The germline V and J ends were trimmed by 7 bases and 5 bases, with 20 bases remaining between them. The CDR3 runs to 15 residues.

This clonotype has ten or more counts. The chain combines TRBV12-3 or TRBV12-4 with TRBJ2-1; tentative D call: TRBD2 (5 bases). The CDR3 length is 12 residues. V gave up 7 bases and J gave up 5 bases, with 9 bases separating them. The CDR3 bases are TGTGCCAGCACCACCGGGGACAATGAGCAGTTCTTC. Amino acids: CASTTGDNEQFF.

This clonotype occurred a few times. The CDR3 sequence: CASTWGLVYNEQFF. In DNA form, the CDR3 reads TGTGCCAGCACATGGGGACTAGTCTACAATGAGCAGTTCTTC. The V and J genes are TRBV6-1 and TRBJ2-1, with 8 positions matching TRBD2. Trimming took 7 bases from V and 3 from J; bases not matched to a gene: 5. In germline, CDR1 is MNHNS, CDR2 SASEGT. The CDR3 has 14 amino acids.

This chain joins TRBV5-1 and TRBJ2-3; either TRBD1 or TRBD2 may supply D (5 bases each). Between the trimmed V and J ends, which lost 3 bases and 0 bases, there was a span of 8 bases. Germline CDR1 and CDR2: SGHRS and YFSETQ. The CDR3 runs to 14 residues. CDR3 sequence reads: CASSWWGSTDTQYF. The CDR3 DNA sequence: TGCGCCAGCAGCTGGTGGGGGAGCACAGATACGCAGTATTTT.

This clonotype turned up a few times. This chain joins TRBV3-1 and TRBJ2-7; weak D call: TRBD2 (5 bases). CDR1 and CDR2 from the germline V gene are LGHDT and YNNKEL (reference sequence). The CDR3 runs 14 residues. The ends were cut back, 7 bases at V and 0 bases at J, with 13 bases in the middle. CDR3 residues: CASTKGAGSYEQYF. For the CDR3, the DNA is TGTGCCAGCACAAAGGGCGCGGGCTCCTACGAGCAGTACTTC.

This clonotype came up a few times. The gene calls are TRBV7-2 and TRBJ2-2; 7 bases agree with TRBD1. V gave up 5 bases and J gave up 6 bases; unmatched junction bases: 6. Germline V lookup: CDR1 SGHTA, CDR2 FQGNSA. This CDR3 contains 14 residues. In DNA, the CDR3 is TGTGCCAGCAGCCAATCGACAGGGTCCGGGGAGCTGTTTTTT. This gives the protein CASSQSTGSGELFF.

The chain links TRBV7-9 to TRBJ1-6; TRBD1 matches at 9 bases. CDR1 and CDR2 (germline): SEHNR, FQNEAQ (reference sequence). V trimming: 5 bases; J trimming: 9 bases; junction bases outside the gene matches: 11. The CDR3 is 16 amino acids. CDR3 residues: CASSATAGQGVSPLHF. CDR3 DNA sequence: TGTGCCAGCAGCGCTACAGCGGGACAGGGTGTTTCACCCCTCCACTTT.

The rearrangement joins TRBV6-2 or TRBV6-3 to TRBJ1-2, with a possible D match to TRBD1 (5 bases). Trimming removed 5 bases from V and 1 base from J, with 11 bases in between. CDR3 length: 14 residues. Germline lookup yields CDR1 MNHEY and CDR2 SVGEGT. The CDR3 nucleotides are TGTGCCAGCAGTCGGGGACGGTTTAACTATGGCTACACCTTC. It specifies CASSRGRFNYGYTF.

This clonotype was counted ten times or more. The gene calls are TRBV7-9 and TRBJ2-5; 8 nucleotides line up with TRBD2. CDR1 and CDR2 from the germline V gene are SEHNR and FQNEAQ (reference sequence). V lost 5 bases to trimming and J lost 3 bases; unmatched junction nucleotides: 8. The CDR3 has 15 amino acids. In DNA, the CDR3 is TGTGCCAGCAGCGAAAGCGGGAGAGGGGAAGAGACCCAGTACTTC. It is translated as CASSESGRGEETQYF. Combining the CDR3 with reference TRBV7-9 and TRBJ2-5 gives the whole variable domain DTGVSQNPRHKITKRGQNVTFRCDPISEHNRLYWYRQTLGQGPEFLTYFQNEAQLEKSRLLSDRFSAERPKGSFSTLEIQRTEQGDSAMYLCASSESGRGEETQYFGPGTRLLVL.

This clonotype came up a few times. The chain employs TRBV28 and TRBJ1-2; 8 bases align to TRBD1. Germline values: CDR1 MDHEN, CDR2 SYDVKM. The CDR3 is made up of 13 amino acids. V was clipped by 6 bases and J by 7 bases; unmatched bases: 7. This CDR3 is CASSRQGWFGYTF. CDR3 nucleotides: TGTGCCAGCAGCCGACAGGGGTGGTTTGGCTACACCTTC.

The genes are TRBV7-9 and TRBJ2-5, with 9 bases matching TRBD1. Germline V gene sequence: CDR1 SEHNR, CDR2 FQNEAQ (reference sequence). This CDR3 spans 16 amino acids. The V segment lost 5 bases and the J segment 5 bases; nucleotides outside the gene matches: 12. Here the CDR3 reads CASSLGTGLVGETQYF. CDR3 DNA sequence: TGTGCCAGCAGCCTCGGGACAGGGCTGGTAGGGGAGACCCAGTACTTC. Drawing the rest from reference TRBV7-9 and TRBJ2-5, the complete variable domain is DTGVSQNPRHKITKRGQNVTFRCDPISEHNRLYWYRQTLGQGPEFLTYFQNEAQLEKSRLLSDRFSAERPKGSFSTLEIQRTEQGDSAMYLCASSLGTGLVGETQYFGPGTRLLVL.

In its sample, this clonotype was seen a few times. This rearrangement joins TRBV27 to TRBJ2-3, with D unresolved. CDR1 and CDR2 from the germline V gene are MNHEY and SMNVEV (reference sequence). The CDR3 is 13 residues long. The V and J ends lost 3 bases and 4 bases respectively, with 8 bases between them. The CDR3 spells CASSFGPSDTQYF. In DNA, the CDR3 is TGTGCCAGCAGTTTCGGCCCTTCAGATACGCAGTATTTT.

The V gene is TRBV6-5, the J gene TRBJ1-2, with D maybe TRBD1 (5 bases). The germline V gene has CDR1 MNHEY and CDR2 SVGAGI. This CDR3 is 14 amino acids long. V was trimmed by 0 bases and J by 6 bases, leaving 11 bases between them. The CDR3 here is CASSYSRGVDGYTF. CDR3 nucleotides: TGTGCCAGCAGTTACTCGAGAGGGGTCGATGGCTACACCTTC.

The chain combines TRBV5-1 with TRBJ1-6; the D gene is possibly TRBD1 (5 bases). Germline V CDR1 and CDR2: SGHRS, YFSETQ. The CDR3 extends over 13 amino acids. Trimming removed 4 bases from V and 10 bases from J, with 12 bases in between. This chain's CDR3 is CASSDGAGSPLHF. Written as DNA, the CDR3 is TGCGCCAGCAGCGACGGGGCAGGGTCACCCCTCCACTTT.

In its sample, this clonotype was seen a few times. The CDR3 protein is CASSPLRGVSYEQYF. CDR3 in DNA: TGCGCCAGCAGCCCCCTGAGGGGAGTCTCCTACGAGCAGTACTTC. The chain joins TRBV5-1 to TRBJ2-7; possibly TRBD1 or TRBD2 for D (5 bases each). Germline CDR1 is SGHRS and CDR2 is YFSETQ. Trimming removed 4 bases at V and 0 bases at J, with 14 bases between. CDR3 length equals 15 residues.

This clonotype was recorded many times. The chain has TRBV28 and TRBJ2-2, with 7 bases fitting TRBD2. Germline values: CDR1 MDHEN, CDR2 SYDVKM. The CDR3 is made up of 15 amino acids. J lost 4 bases, V lost 8 bases, and 10 bases had no gene match. The CDR3: CASRLGGSITGELFF. CDR3 nucleotides: TGTGCCAGCCGACTGGGGGGGAGTATCACCGGGGAGCTGTTTTTT.